These 23 T cell receptor beta chains were all obtained from the same sample, sequenced in a study of T cell responses to AZD1222 COVID-19 vaccine. Produced via immunoSEQ multiplex PCR; TCRdb's table is partial and in-frame only. Found here are about 150,000 clones, about 87% of them singletons; the top ten hold around 3%. This specimen consisted of peripheral blood, obtained on day 0 of AZD1222 vaccination. The receptor source for this set is an adult in good health.

The table lists this clone with a count of one. V is TRBV5-6 and J is TRBJ1-3; TRBD1 aligns across 9 bases. Germline trimming cut 2 bases from V and 3 bases from J; bases unmatched to any gene: 6. The CDR3 spans 16 residues. The germline CDR1 and CDR2 sequences are SGHDT and YYEEEE. CDR3 sequence reads: CASSLNRGLIGNTIYF. The CDR3 DNA reads TGTGCCAGCAGCTTAAACAGGGGGCTAATTGGAAACACCATATATTTT.

The gene calls are TRBV27 and TRBJ1-2; D gene uncertain. There are 13 residues in the CDR3. Trimming removed 3 bases at V and 2 bases at J, with 7 bases between. Germline V gene sequence: CDR1 MNHEY, CDR2 SMNVEV (reference sequence). The CDR3 coding sequence is TGTGCCAGCAGTTTTACACAGAACTATGGCTACACCTTC. Translating it yields CASSFTQNYGYTF.

This rearrangement joins TRBV4-2 to TRBJ2-1; 11 positions agree with TRBD2. The CDR3 covers 15 residues. V lost 7 bases, J lost 10 bases, and 12 bases stayed unmatched. Germline V gene data show CDR1 as LGHNA and CDR2 as YNFKEQ. The CDR3 DNA sequence: TGTGCCAGCACTTTGACTAGCGGGGATGTAAGGGAGCAGTTCTTC. Its protein product is CASTLTSGDVREQFF.

The chain couples TRBV12-3 or TRBV12-4 to TRBJ1-1, with unresolved D. Trimming stripped 7 bases from V and 1 base from J, with 10 bases between. CDR3 size: 13 residues. The CDR3 loop is CASTHGRNTEAFF. CDR3 coding DNA: TGTGCCAGCACTCACGGACGGAACACTGAAGCTTTCTTT.

The J gene is TRBJ2-5, the V gene TRBV6-2 or TRBV6-3; the D is unclear. The length of the CDR3 is 13 residues. Germline-derived CDR1 and CDR2 are MNHEY and SVGEGT. V shed 5 bases and J shed 7 bases, with 14 bases lying between them. CDR3 sequence reads: CASSPDPARTQYF. CDR3 sequence (DNA): TGTGCCAGCAGTCCGGACCCGGCGAGGACCCAGTACTTC.

V is TRBV5-1 and J is TRBJ1-2; 11 bases are shared with TRBD1. Germline V gives CDR1 SGHRS, CDR2 YFSETQ. Germline trimming cut 4 bases from V and 2 bases from J; bases unmatched to any gene: 1. This CDR3 is 14 amino acids long. This CDR3 reads CASSRDRGNYGYTF. The CDR3 DNA reads as TGCGCCAGCAGCCGGGACAGGGGGAACTATGGCTACACCTTC.

The chain carries TRBV5-1 and TRBJ2-1; 10 bases fit TRBD2. CDR1 and CDR2 from the germline V gene are SGHRS and YFSETQ. The CDR3 extends over 15 amino acids. The ends lost 1 base at V and 5 bases at J; junction bases unmatched: 3. The CDR3 region is CASSLTSGTNNEQFF. CDR3 DNA sequence: TGCGCCAGCAGCTTGACTAGCGGGACCAACAATGAGCAGTTCTTC.

CDR3 in DNA: TGTGCTACAGGGGGGTTGACTGAAGCTTTCTTT. Translating it yields CATGGLTEAFF. The chain carries TRBV6-5 and TRBJ1-1, with 8 bases lining up with TRBD1. The CDR3 totals 11 residues. The germline gives CDR1 MNHEY, CDR2 SVGAGI.

The J gene is TRBJ2-7, the V gene TRBV19, with 7 nucleotides matching TRBD2. This CDR3 has 13 residues. CDR1 and CDR2 (germline): LNHDA, SQIVND (reference sequence). V shed 1 base and J 7 bases; nucleotides not matched to a gene: 4. CDR3 region: CASSIVTAGEQYF. The CDR3 coding sequence is TGTGCCAGTAGTATAGTGACAGCGGGAGAGCAGTACTTC.

The chain couples TRBV15 to TRBJ1-1; D remains unclear. The germline V gene encodes CDR1 LNHNV and CDR2 YYDKDF (reference sequence). This CDR3 has 14 residues. Trimming removed 4 bases at V and 5 bases at J, with 14 bases between. The CDR3 loop is CATSTPEGWTEAFF. The CDR3 nucleotides are TGTGCCACCAGCACCCCTGAAGGTTGGACTGAAGCTTTCTTT.

This clone was observed once. The V gene is TRBV9, the J gene TRBJ2-1, with 8 positions matching TRBD1. V gave up 0 bases and J gave up 9 bases; unmatched junction bases: 8. Germline loops: CDR1 SGDLS, CDR2 YYNGEE. The CDR3 has 15 amino acids. In nucleotides, the CDR3 is TGTGCCAGCAGCGTAGGTCAAGGACAGGGAGGTGAGCAGTTCTTC. It codes for CASSVGQGQGGEQFF.

The chain uses TRBV15 and TRBJ2-7; 8 positions match TRBD1. CDR1 LNHNV and CDR2 YYDKDF come from the germline V gene (reference sequence). CDR3 size: 12 residues. The trim removed 5 bases at V and 6 bases at J, leaving 3 bases unmatched. CDR3 DNA sequence: TGTGCCACCAGCGTAACAGGGGGCGAGCAGTACTTC. Residues: CATSVTGGEQYF.

This rearrangement joins TRBV2 to TRBJ1-5; D uncertain. The CDR3 has 13 residues. Germline-derived CDR1 and CDR2 are SNHLY and FYNNEI. Trimming removed 0 bases at V and 6 bases at J, with 6 bases between. The CDR3 DNA reads TGTGCCAGCAGTGAAGCGCTTGCTCAGCCCCAGCATTTT. This translates into CASSEALAQPQHF.

The rearrangement joins TRBV19 to TRBJ1-4; D might be TRBD1 (5 bases). This CDR3 has 14 amino acids. The germline V gene has CDR1 LNHDA and CDR2 SQIVND (reference sequence). Trimming cost V 10 bases and J 5 bases, with 17 bases left between them. CDR3 sequence reads: CATDDGAGNEKLFF. The CDR3 DNA reads as TGTGCCACCGATGACGGGGCAGGGAATGAAAAACTGTTTTTT.

As concerns this clone: At one end, the junction sequence differs from germline, possibly due to a read error. The chain couples TRBV5-1 to TRBJ2-5, with unresolved D. The CDR3 totals 18 residues. CDR1 and CDR2 (germline): SGHRS, YFSETQ. CDR3 coding DNA: TGCGCCAGCAGCTTGGACCCGGACCCTTACCGCGAACAAGAGATCCAGTACTTC. This sequence encodes CASSLDPDPYREQEIQYF.

CDR3 nucleotide sequence: TGTGCCAGCAGCCCGAACGCGGGGGGCGCATCGGGCTACACCTTC. Translating gives CASSPNAGGASGYTF. The chain employs TRBV7-2 and TRBJ1-2; D possibly corresponds to TRBD1 (6 bases). Trimming pared 5 bases from V and 8 bases from J, leaving 21 bases between. The CDR3 runs 15 residues. In germline, CDR1 is SGHTA, CDR2 FQGNSA. Full variable domain (rest looked up from reference TRBV7-2 and TRBJ1-2): GAGVSQSPSNKVTEKGKDVELRCDPISGHTALYWYRQSLGQGLEFLIYFQGNSAPDKSGLPSDRFSAERTGGSVSTLTIQRTQQEDSAVYLCASSPNAGGASGYTFGSGTRLTVV.

V gene TRBV27 combines with J gene TRBJ2-7, with TRBD1 matching over 7 bases. The CDR3 consists of 15 residues. With 2 bases clipped from V and 5 bases from J, the junction kept 9 bases outside the gene matches. CDR1 and CDR2 (germline): MNHEY, SMNVEV (reference sequence). CDR3 DNA sequence: TGTGCCAGCAGTTTAAGGAGACAGGGCTTCCACGAGCAGTACTTC. This encodes CASSLRRQGFHEQYF.

V and J are TRBV5-6 and TRBJ1-1; D is undetermined. In germline, CDR1 is SGHDT, CDR2 YYEEEE. CDR3 length: 14 residues. V lost 0 bases to trimming and J lost 4 bases, with 10 bases between them. CDR3 sequence reads: CASSLEGLGTEAFF. In DNA form, the CDR3 reads TGTGCCAGCAGCTTGGAAGGGCTCGGCACTGAAGCTTTCTTT.

This clone came up a few times. V and J are TRBV19 and TRBJ1-5; possible D gene TRBD1, 5 bases. CDR3 length: 14 residues. In germline, CDR1 is LNHDA, CDR2 SQIVND (reference sequence). Trimming removed 7 bases from V and 7 bases from J, with 17 bases in between. The CDR3 region is CASKGMGESQPQHF. CDR3 sequence (DNA): TGTGCCAGTAAAGGTATGGGGGAATCCCAGCCCCAGCATTTT.

The chain employs TRBV6-2 or TRBV6-3 and TRBJ2-3; D is perhaps TRBD1 (6 bases). Germline values: CDR1 MNHEY, CDR2 SVGEGT. The CDR3 runs to 16 residues. V gave up 6 bases and J gave up 0 bases, with 16 bases separating them. CDR3 amino acids: CASSTMDRASTDTQYF. DNA for the CDR3: TGTGCCAGCAGCACCATGGACAGAGCTAGCACAGATACGCAGTATTTT.

The chain uses TRBV6-5 and TRBJ1-4; 11 bases align to TRBD1. Per germline, CDR1 MNHEY and CDR2 SVGAGI. J gave up 7 bases and V 7 bases, and 5 bases lay outside the gene matches. The CDR3 runs to 14 residues. The CDR3 DNA sequence: TGTGCCAGCACCCAGGGACAGGGGGTTGAAAAACTGTTTTTT. Translation: CASTQGQGVEKLFF.

Written as DNA, the CDR3 is TGTGCCAGTCAGGGGCTTGGTGAAAAACTGTTTTTT. Amino acid sequence: CASQGLGEKLFF. V is TRBV19 and J is TRBJ1-4; D perhaps matches TRBD1 (6 bases). Between the trimmed V and J ends, which lost 8 bases and 7 bases, there was a span of 11 bases. CDR1 is LNHDA and CDR2 is SQIVND in the germline V gene (reference sequence). The CDR3 sequence is 12 residues long. Full variable domain (rest looked up from reference TRBV19 and TRBJ1-4): DGGITQSPKYLFRKEGQNVTLSCEQNLNHDAMYWYRQDPGQGLRLIYYSQIVNDFQKGDIAEGYSVSREKKESFPLTVTSAQKNPTAFYLCASQGLGEKLFFGSGTQLSVL.

The CDR3 protein is CASSLGIQETQYF. CDR3 nucleotide sequence: TGTGCCAGCAGCTTGGGCATTCAAGAGACCCAGTACTTC. The V gene is TRBV5-6, the J gene TRBJ2-5; no definite D call. With 0 bases removed from V and 2 bases from J, the gap between germline ends came to 5 bases. The CDR3 totals 13 residues. Germline loops: CDR1 SGHDT, CDR2 YYEEEE.